This T cell receptor (beta chain) came from a study of T cells in localized non-small cell lung cancer. Findings of the study overall: Tumor trailed uninvolved adjacent lung in T cell clonality, which peaked there.

Using immunoSEQ multiplex PCR, the repertoire was profiled, and TCRdb retains in-frame clones only, with some absent. The profile shows under 25,000 clones, around 85% of them singletons. Trimming shortened V by 2 bases and J by 4 bases, and 14 bases separated the two germline ends. Germline V gives CDR1 MNHNY, CDR2 SVGAGI (reference sequence). There are 15 residues in the CDR3. About this clone itself: The antigen remains undetermined.

The chain has TRBV6-6 and TRBJ1-1; weak D call: TRBD1 (6 bases). This sample comprised PBMCs, obtained before any cancer treatment. The TCR sequence derives from a man aged 40-75 years with stage II squamous cell lung carcinoma. The CDR3 nucleotides read TGTGCCAGCAGTTACAAGGCAGGGGATAGCACTGAAGCTTTCTTT. Translated: CASSYKAGDSTEAFF.